This T cell receptor (beta chain) came from a study of shared clonotypes between healthy human individuals (dated by TCRdb to about 2020). As for the study more broadly: The cohort comprised a couple of women and a few men aged 18 to 49 years. Per donor, leukapheresis produced somewhere between about 0.8 and 9.5 billion PBMCs. The study deeply sequenced blood TCR repertoires of about 5 healthy adults to estimate repertoire size and the extent of clonotype sharing between individuals. For each donor, CD4 naive and CD4 memory were each given three plates, CD8 naive was given two plates, and CD8 memory was given one plate. To increase sequencing depth and limit assay-specific biases, different laboratories used diverse techniques to prepare libraries and sequence TCR repertoires.

Donors were healthy HIV-negative adults with no recently reported acute infections or vaccinations. Every donor was a Caucasian adult residing in Nashville, Tennessee, USA. CD4+ T cells were enriched by magnetic negative selection; naive cells were then positively selected on CD45RA, and the negative fraction formed the memory subset. After blood collection by leukapheresis, PBMCs were isolated using Ficoll-Histopaque density gradient centrifugation and then cryopreserved in the vapor phase of liquid nitrogen. Purity and quantity of every magnetically sorted T cell population were checked by analytical flow cytometry. Each sorted fraction had its genomic DNA isolated and then quantified by UV absorbance on a Nanodrop 2000c. On the study overall, not on this receptor specifically: Sampling was limited to blood, and TCR repertoires in tissue likely differ from TCR repertoires in blood. Estimated clonotype richness was generally larger for naive than for memory subsets. Clonotypes shared by all four sorted-subset donors showed higher generation probabilities than non-shared clonotypes. Because the study included only a small number of donors, the genetic and exposure-history diversity represented was limited. Roughly 5.2% of naive CD4, 3.5% of naive CD8, 2.3% of memory CD4, and 0.4% of memory CD8 clonotypes were shared across several donors. Rarefaction of sorted-subset datasets indicated incomplete sequencing despite the large sequencing depth. Based on pairwise subsampling, the degree of clonotype sharing among donors was expected to be affected by sequencing depth.

Using the deep immunoSEQ assay, multiplex PCR amplified TCR CDR3 regions from genomic DNA. Extracted genomic DNA from each cell subset was distributed evenly across all wells of several immunoSEQ 96-well plates, and each plate was treated as a replicate. For sorted subsets, each replicate PCR was loaded with approximately 190 ng genomic DNA, equivalent to about 33,000 T cell genomes. Purified libraries were measured with a Qubit 3.0 fluorometer, size-checked on a Bioanalyzer 2100, and measured again with the KAPA Library Quantification kit. Each immunoSEQ 96-well plate was sequenced on its own single-read 150-cycle Illumina NextSeq 550 flow cell. The study's processing was this. Because only junctional sequences without quality scores were contained in the immunoSEQ output, filtering matching that applied to full-length reads could not be performed. Sequences were annotated with PyIR, a Python wrapper for IgBLAST v1.9, and V/J genes and CDR3 were assigned using IMGT germline references. Reads were filtered out if the reads had weak V/J assignments (E-value above 1e-6), no CDR3, stop codons, out-of-frame junctions, or ambiguous translated residues. A V3J clonotype was defined by an identical inferred V gene, J gene, and CDR3 amino acid sequence. Percentage overlap between repertoires was computed as shared unique clonotypes divided by the size of the smaller repertoire. Richness of each repertoire was evaluated using RTK rarefaction, the Chao1 estimator, and Recon v2.1 estimates of unobserved clonotypes. Generation probabilities for all TCRbeta clonotypes obtained by the gDNA method from a handful of donors were computed using OLGA. Not all clones reach the TCRdb copy of this immuneACCESS table, which keeps in-frame sequences only. Checked studies attribute under half of the gap to unresolved V genes and leave the rest unexplained. V and J calls and clone size follow that table, whereas D and trimming were derived from the DNA. For this sample the table gives roughly 2.5 million clones, of which over 85% were detected only once. The top ten hold over 0.12% of the sample.

Details on this clone: Its cognate antigen has yet to be identified. Qualities for individual bases were not recorded, and no much larger clone is one base off.

From the cysteine up to the phenylalanine, the CDR3 has a length of 16 residues. The retained sequence is limited to the CDR3, 48 bases, with the frame set at the first base. Based on the germline V gene, the CDR1 and CDR2 sequences are MNHNS and SASEGT. The germline V and J ends show losses of 4 bases and 0 bases respectively, and no gene match explains 6 bases of the junction. The sequenced sample consisted of naive CD4+ T cells sorted from blood. Taken with the paper, the label for cell subset or site translates to: CD45RA+ positively selected. This chain is built from TRBV6-1 and TRBJ1-3, and TRBD1 aligns with 7 junction nucleotides. This receptor was taken from a man aged 18 to 29 in good health. CDR3 protein: CASSGQGAVSGNTIYF. The DNA sequence is given as TGTGCCAGCAGTGGACAGGGCGCCGTCTCTGGAAACACCATATATTTT.